This T cell receptor beta chain was captured by sequencing in a study of blood T cell repertoires in COVID-19 (dated by TCRdb to 2020 to 2021). A note on the overall study: The collaborator samples originated in the United States, Italy and Spain and spanned the acute and convalescent phases of COVID-19. The prospective study material was composed of cDNA or gDNA derived from T cells, B-cell-depleted T cells, or PBMCs. Subjects who had been exposed to COVID-19, were actively infected with it, or had recovered from it provided the deeply sampled blood TCRbeta repertoires that made up the dataset. The repertoires were released in a freely available public database meant as a resource for research on the immune response to SARS-CoV-2. Samples were obtained from the ongoing ImmuneRACE study (first 160 participants) and from over a thousand subjects provided by 6 global collaborators. Sample metadata almost always included a de-identified subject ID, COVID-19 status, age in years and sex. Where available, HLA class I and class II types were obtained from metadata supplied by the sample provider rather than from assay-based typing.

Summary of the overall study and its limitations: The quantity of clinical and demographic metadata differed by source and by participant and was supplied without curation.

The immunoSEQ Assay, a bias-controlled multiplex PCR, was used to amplify TCRbeta CDR3 regions from genomic DNA. Per the authors' processing: Within the assay, amplification of reference gene primers was used to estimate how many nucleated cells each sample contained. Sequence reads were collapsed and filtered to measure the absolute abundance of every unique TCRbeta CDR3 rearrangement. For each sample, productive Simpson clonality was calculated as the square root of Simpson's diversity index across productive rearrangements. TCRdb mirrors the immuneACCESS table, restricted to in-frame sequences. Some clones are absent from its copies; in checked studies, under half trace to an unresolved V gene, and the reason for the others is unknown. The DNA was the basis for D and trimming; V, J and clone size are from that table. The sample has around 250,000 clones on record, approximately 78% of them singletons. The biggest ten clones account for approximately 5% of the sample.

Participants in the prospective study were aged about 18 to 89 years, lived in about two dozen United States geographic areas, and enrolled through a virtual design. Cohort assignment in the prospective study relied on participant-reported clinical history from a screening survey and a study questionnaire. Exposed participants had been in contact with someone with a PCR-confirmed or clinician-diagnosed COVID-19 case within 2 weeks of study entry. In the prospective study, whole blood, serum and a nasopharyngeal or oropharyngeal swab were collected from each participant by mobile phlebotomists. Prospective study participants could optionally give additional blood draws and questionnaires over a 2-month period. Before DNA extraction, blood samples from the prospective study were shipped at room temperature or frozen. Turning to this clone: The specificity of this receptor is unknown. There are no base qualities to consult, and no much larger clone falls within one base.

The receptor was derived from a man aged 35 to 55 who had been exposed to COVID-19. Sequenced: PBMCs or T cells enriched from blood (not recorded which).

The base sequence is TGTGCCACCACGGGGGTTAGCCTAGAGACCCAGTACTTC. Its translation reads: CATTGVSLETQYF. Recombination linked TRBV10-3 to TRBJ2-5, with a weak D call of TRBD2 (6 bases match). Spanning cysteine to phenylalanine, the CDR3 consists of 13 amino acids. This entry keeps only the CDR3 DNA: 39 bases, framed from base 1. CDR1 ENHRY and CDR2 SYGVKD were looked up in the germline V gene. The V end loses 10 bases and the J end loses 4 bases, and a stretch of 16 bases separates them.